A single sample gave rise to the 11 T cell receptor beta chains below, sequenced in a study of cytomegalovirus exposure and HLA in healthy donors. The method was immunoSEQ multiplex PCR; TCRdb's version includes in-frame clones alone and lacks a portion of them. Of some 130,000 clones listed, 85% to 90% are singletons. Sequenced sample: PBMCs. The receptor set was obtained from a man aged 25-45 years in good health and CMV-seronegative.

Here the CDR3 DNA reads TGTGCCAGCTTTTTTAGGCCCAGCGGGGCCTACGAGCAGTACTTC. It is translated as CASFFRPSGAYEQYF. V gene TRBV27 combines with J gene TRBJ2-7, with TRBD2 matching 7 bases. With 8 bases clipped from V and 2 bases from J, the junction kept 12 bases outside the gene matches. There are 15 residues in the CDR3. The germline V gene encodes CDR1 MNHEY and CDR2 SMNVEV (reference sequence).

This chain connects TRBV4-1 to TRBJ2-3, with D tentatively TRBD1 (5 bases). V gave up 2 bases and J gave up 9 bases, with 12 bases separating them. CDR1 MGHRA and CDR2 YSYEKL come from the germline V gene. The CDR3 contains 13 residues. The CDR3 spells CASSQIQGGTQYF. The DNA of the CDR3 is TGCGCCAGCAGCCAAATTCAGGGCGGCACGCAGTATTTT.

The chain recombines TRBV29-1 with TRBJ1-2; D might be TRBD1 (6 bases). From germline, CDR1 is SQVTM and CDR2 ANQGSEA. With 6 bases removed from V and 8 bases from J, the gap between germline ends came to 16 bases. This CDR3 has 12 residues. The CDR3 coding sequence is TGCAGCGTCAGGGGTGACAGTTGGGGCTACACCTTC. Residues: CSVRGDSWGYTF.

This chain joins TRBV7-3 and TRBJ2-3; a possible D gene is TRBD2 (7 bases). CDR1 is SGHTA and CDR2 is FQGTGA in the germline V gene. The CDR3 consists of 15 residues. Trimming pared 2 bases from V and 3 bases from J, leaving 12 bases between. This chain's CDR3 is CASSLQGGATDTQYF. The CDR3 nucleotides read TGTGCCAGCAGCTTACAAGGGGGGGCTACAGATACGCAGTATTTT.

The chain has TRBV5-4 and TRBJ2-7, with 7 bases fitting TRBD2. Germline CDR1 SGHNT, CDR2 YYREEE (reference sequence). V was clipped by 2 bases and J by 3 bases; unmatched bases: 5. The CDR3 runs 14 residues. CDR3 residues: CASSLRAGNYEQYF. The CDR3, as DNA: TGTGCCAGCAGCTTACGAGCGGGGAACTACGAGCAGTACTTC.

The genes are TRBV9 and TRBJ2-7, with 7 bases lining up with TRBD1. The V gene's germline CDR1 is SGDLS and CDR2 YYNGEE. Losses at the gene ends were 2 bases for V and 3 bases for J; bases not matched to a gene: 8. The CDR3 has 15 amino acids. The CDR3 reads CASSVRPGQLYEQYF. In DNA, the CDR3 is TGTGCCAGCAGCGTGCGTCCGGGACAGCTCTACGAGCAGTACTTC. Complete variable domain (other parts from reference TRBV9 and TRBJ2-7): DSGVTQTPKHLITATGQRVTLRCSPRSGDLSVYWYQQSLDQGLQFLIQYYNGEERAKGNILERFSAQQFPDLHSELNLSSLELGDSALYFCASSVRPGQLYEQYFGPGTRLTVT.

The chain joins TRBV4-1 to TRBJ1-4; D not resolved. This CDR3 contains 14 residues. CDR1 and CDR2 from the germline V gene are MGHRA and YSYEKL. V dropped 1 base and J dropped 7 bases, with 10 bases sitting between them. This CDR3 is CASSQGGPVEKLFF. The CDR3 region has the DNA TGCGCCAGCAGCCAAGGAGGGCCCGTTGAAAAACTGTTTTTT.

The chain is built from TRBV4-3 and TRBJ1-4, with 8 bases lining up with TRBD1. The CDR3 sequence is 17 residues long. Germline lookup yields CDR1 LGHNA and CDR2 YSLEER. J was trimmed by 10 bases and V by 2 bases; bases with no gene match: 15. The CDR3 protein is CASSQTGGGMKVGKLFF. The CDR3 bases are TGCGCCAGCAGCCAAACAGGGGGAGGGATGAAAGTAGGAAAACTGTTTTTT.

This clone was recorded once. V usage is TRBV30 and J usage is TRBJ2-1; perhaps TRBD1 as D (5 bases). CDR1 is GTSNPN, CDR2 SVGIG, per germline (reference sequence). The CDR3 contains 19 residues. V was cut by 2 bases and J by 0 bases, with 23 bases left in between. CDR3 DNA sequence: TGTGCCTGGAGTTCCAGGGCAGGGCGAAATCATCCCTCCTACAATGAGCAGTTCTTC. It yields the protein CAWSSRAGRNHPSYNEQFF.

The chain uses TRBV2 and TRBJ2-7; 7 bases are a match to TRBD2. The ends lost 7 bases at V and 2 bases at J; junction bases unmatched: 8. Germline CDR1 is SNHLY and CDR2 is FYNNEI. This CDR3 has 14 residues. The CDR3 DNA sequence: TGTGCCAGCAAAGTCGGGGACTATACCTACGAGCAGTACTTC. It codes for CASKVGDYTYEQYF.

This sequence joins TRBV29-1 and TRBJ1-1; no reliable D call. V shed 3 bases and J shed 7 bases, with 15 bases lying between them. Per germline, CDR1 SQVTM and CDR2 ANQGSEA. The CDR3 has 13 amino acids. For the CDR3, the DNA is TGCAGCGTTGATTTAGGAGGGCGGAGTGAAGCTTTCTTT. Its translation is CSVDLGGRSEAFF.